Following are 9 T cell receptor beta chains from one sample sequenced in a study of blood T cell repertoires in COVID-19. TCRdb's copy holds only in-frame clones and misses some; the assay was immunoSEQ multiplex PCR. The table records about 140,000 clones, less than 90% of them present only once. Sample: peripheral blood. The receptors shown here come from a human donor with COVID-19, enrolled during active disease. The donor label of this sample is uncertain.

The chain couples TRBV12-3 or TRBV12-4 to TRBJ1-1; 7 bases are shared with TRBD1. V lost 7 bases and J lost 4; bases outside the gene matches: 6. This CDR3 is 13 amino acids long. CDR3 sequence: CASTTGESTEAFF. The CDR3 bases are TGTGCCAGCACCACAGGGGAGAGCACTGAAGCTTTCTTT.

The chain combines TRBV5-1 with TRBJ1-3; unclear D gene. V was trimmed by 0 bases and J by 1 base, leaving 8 bases between them. CDR1 is SGHRS, CDR2 YFSETQ, per germline. The CDR3 covers 15 residues. The CDR3: CASSLGPESGNTIYF. The CDR3 bases are TGCGCCAGCAGCTTGGGCCCAGAATCTGGAAACACCATATATTTT.

This chain links TRBV7-9 with TRBJ2-1; 7 bases fit TRBD2. J was trimmed by 7 bases and V by 2 bases; bases with no gene match: 8. Germline values: CDR1 SEHNR, CDR2 FQNEAQ (reference sequence). The CDR3 extends over 15 amino acids. CDR3 DNA sequence: TGTGCCAGCAGCTTATGGCGGGAGTGGTTGAATGAGCAGTTCTTC. Translating gives CASSLWREWLNEQFF.

J is TRBJ1-6 and V is TRBV30; 8 bases map to TRBD1. This CDR3 has 15 amino acids. The ends lost 2 bases at V and 5 bases at J; junction bases unmatched: 5. CDR1 and CDR2 (germline): GTSNPN, SVGIG (reference sequence). CDR3 sequence reads: CAWSPGGADNSPLHF. The CDR3 region has the DNA TGTGCCTGGAGTCCAGGGGGCGCGGATAATTCACCCCTCCACTTT.

The V and J genes are TRBV19 and TRBJ2-3, with 9 positions matching TRBD1. Looked up from germline, CDR1 is LNHDA and CDR2 is SQIVND (reference sequence). The CDR3 is 14 amino acids. V shed 5 bases and J 5 bases; nucleotides not matched to a gene: 5. The CDR3 is CASSGQGSGDTQYF. Here the CDR3 DNA reads TGTGCCAGTAGTGGACAGGGGTCGGGAGATACGCAGTATTTT.

The CDR3 reads CASSVLAGGLDTQYF. The CDR3 region has the DNA TGTGCCAGCAGTGTGCTAGCGGGGGGGCTCGATACGCAGTATTTT. J is TRBJ2-3 and V is TRBV2; 12 bases agree with TRBD2. The CDR3 totals 15 residues. Germline CDR1 reads SNHLY; CDR2 reads FYNNEI. J lost 6 bases, V lost 4 bases, and 5 bases had no gene match.

This clone was observed once. The chain couples TRBV5-4 to TRBJ1-4, with D possibly matching TRBD1 (5 bases). CDR3 length: 15 residues. In germline, CDR1 is SGHNT, CDR2 YYREEE (reference sequence). Trimming removed 0 bases at V and 1 base at J, with 7 bases between. This chain's CDR3 is CASSLARGTNEKLFF. CDR3 DNA sequence: TGTGCCAGCAGCTTGGCAAGGGGAACTAATGAAAAACTGTTTTTT.

This chain uses TRBV21-1 with TRBJ2-7; whether TRBD1, the table's D call, matches the DNA was not checked. TRBV21-1 is labeled a pseudogene. This CDR3 has 13 amino acids. CDR3 protein: CASTRQVAYEQYF. In DNA form, the CDR3 reads TGTGCCAGCACCAGACAGGTTGCATACGAGCAGTACTTC.

The CDR3 loop reads CASSPRTGQWEQYF. The CDR3, as DNA: TGTGCCAGCTCACCCCGGACAGGTCAATGGGAGCAGTACTTC. The chain uses TRBV18 and TRBJ2-7, with 7 bases aligning to TRBD1. V was clipped by 3 bases and J by 7 bases; unmatched bases: 9. This CDR3 has 14 amino acids. Looked up from germline, CDR1 is KGHSH and CDR2 is LQKENI.